This T cell receptor (beta chain) was sequenced in a study of blood T cell repertoires in COVID-19. Whole-study context: Collection of acute and convalescent COVID-19 samples took place in the United States, Italy and Spain.

The count of this clone is one. Other DNA sequences in this specimen translate into the identical CDR3. The germline gives CDR1 KGHSH, CDR2 LQKENI. The CDR3 sequence is 14 residues long. V shed 3 bases, J shed 1 base, and the junction held 1 base outside the gene matches. Profiling relied on immunoSEQ multiplex PCR, and the TCRdb table lists in-frame clones only, not all of them. Here the sample spans fewer than 400,000 clones, approximately 90% being singletons. Adults between roughly 18 and 89 years of age took part from 20 to 25 US areas. Cohorts were determined from participant-reported clinical history. Each recovered donor of Cohort 3 presented with two negative PCRs, clearance, or symptom resolution.

This receptor was obtained from a woman between 18 and 29 years old who had recovered from COVID-19. The sequenced sample was PBMCs or T cells enriched from blood (not recorded which). This chain links TRBV18 with TRBJ2-5, with 8 bases aligning to TRBD1. CDR3 sequence (DNA): TGTGCCAGCTCACCCGGGACAGGCCAAGAGACCCAGTACTTC. This sequence encodes CASSPGTGQETQYF. The full variable domain, completed using reference TRBV18 and TRBJ2-5, is NAGVMQNPRHLVRRRGQEARLRCSPMKGHSHVYWYRQLPEEGLKFMVYLQKENIIDESGMPKERFSAEFPKEGPSILRIQQVVRGDSAAYFCASSPGTGQETQYFGPGTRLLVL.